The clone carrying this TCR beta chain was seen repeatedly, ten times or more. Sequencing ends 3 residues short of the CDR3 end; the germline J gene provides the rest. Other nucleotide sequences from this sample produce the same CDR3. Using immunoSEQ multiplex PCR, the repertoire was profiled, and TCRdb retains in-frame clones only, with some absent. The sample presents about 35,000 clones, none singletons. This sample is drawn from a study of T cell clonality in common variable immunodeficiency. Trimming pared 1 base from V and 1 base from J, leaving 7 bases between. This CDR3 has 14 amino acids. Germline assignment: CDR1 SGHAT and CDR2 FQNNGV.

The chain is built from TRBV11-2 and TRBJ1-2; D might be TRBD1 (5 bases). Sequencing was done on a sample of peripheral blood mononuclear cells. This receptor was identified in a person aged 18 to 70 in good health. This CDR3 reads CASSLGQGNYGYTF. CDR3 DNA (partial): TGTGCCAGCAGCTTAGGGCAGGGTAACTATGGC.